These 15 T cell receptor beta chains share one sample of origin, sequenced in a study of cytomegalovirus exposure and HLA in healthy donors. PCR was performed using 60 Vbeta and 13 Jbeta primers. The assay was immunoSEQ multiplex PCR, and TCRdb's table has in-frame clones only and misses some. There are fewer than 85,000 clones in the sample; over 60% occur only once, and around 10% lies in the top ten. Material: PBMCs. These receptors all stem from a middle-aged woman in good health and CMV-seropositive.

In regard to this clone: The junction shows a germline mismatch at one end, possibly a read error. V and J are TRBV7-2 and TRBJ1-2, with TRBD1 identical over 8 bases. CDR3 size: 15 residues. In germline, CDR1 is SGHTA, CDR2 FQGNSA. The CDR3 bases are TGTGCCAGCAGCTCCCGGACAGGGCACAACTATGGCTACCCCTTC. Amino acid sequence: CASSSRTGHNYGYPF.

The V and J genes are TRBV5-1 and TRBJ1-1; no reliable D call. Germline CDR1 is SGHRS and CDR2 is YFSETQ. The CDR3 contains 11 residues. Trimming removed 6 bases from V and 11 bases from J, with 14 bases in between. CDR3: CASNAEERAFF. The CDR3 DNA is TGCGCCAGCAACGCGGAGGAGAGGGCTTTCTTT.

J is TRBJ1-5 and V is TRBV7-6, with D possibly TRBD1 on 5 matching bases. Germline V gene lookup returns CDR1 SGHVS and CDR2 FNYEAQ. The ends were cut back, 5 bases at V and 9 bases at J, with 14 bases in the middle. The CDR3 contains 13 residues. The CDR3: CASSPASGGPQHF. CDR3 in DNA: TGTGCCAGCAGCCCGGCGTCCGGGGGGCCCCAGCATTTT.

The chain is built from TRBV28 and TRBJ1-5; tentatively, D is TRBD1 (6 bases). CDR3 size: 15 residues. Germline V gene data show CDR1 as MDHEN and CDR2 as SYDVKM. Trimming pared 7 bases from V and 5 bases from J, leaving 18 bases between. DNA of the CDR3: TGTGCCAGCAACCCCCCGGGACAAGGGTATCAGCCCCAGCATTTT. This sequence encodes CASNPPGQGYQPQHF.

This clone was observed a few times. The chain couples TRBV10-3 to TRBJ1-6; 7 nucleotides agree with TRBD1. In germline, CDR1 is ENHRY, CDR2 SYGVKD. V dropped 10 bases and J dropped 6; count of bases not matched to a gene: 21. This CDR3 has 18 residues. Here the CDR3 reads CATRMKGQEIFLNSPLHF. The DNA of the CDR3 is TGTGCCACCCGGATGAAAGGACAGGAGATTTTCCTTAATTCACCCCTCCACTTT.

V usage is TRBV7-8 and J usage is TRBJ1-3, with D uncertain. V was trimmed by 7 bases and J by 0 bases, leaving 4 bases between them. CDR3 size: 12 residues. Looked up from germline, CDR1 is SGHVS and CDR2 is FQNEAQ. The CDR3 spells CASISSGNTIYF. Here the CDR3 DNA reads TGTGCCAGCATCAGCTCTGGAAACACCATATATTTT.

This clone was picked up a small number of times. The V call is TRBV7-2, the J call TRBJ2-1; possibly TRBD2 for D (5 bases). V lost 5 bases and J 4 bases, leaving 12 bases between the germline ends. The CDR3 contains 14 residues. Looked up from germline, CDR1 is SGHTA and CDR2 is FQGNSA. CDR3 loop: CASSIYSGYNEQFF. CDR3 coding DNA: TGTGCCAGCAGCATCTACAGCGGATACAATGAGCAGTTCTTC.

The chain joins TRBV19 to TRBJ1-1; possibly TRBD1 for D (6 bases). V shed 6 bases and J shed 1 base, with 9 bases lying between them. The CDR3 consists of 13 residues. CDR1 is LNHDA and CDR2 is SQIVND in the germline V gene (reference sequence). CDR3 DNA sequence: TGTGCCAGTAGGGGGGCTACGAACACTGAAGCTTTCTTT. It yields the protein CASRGATNTEAFF.

The rearrangement joins TRBV4-1 to TRBJ2-2, with 14 bases matching TRBD2. This CDR3 contains 22 residues. Germline lookup yields CDR1 MGHRA and CDR2 YSYEKL. The J segment lost 3 bases and the V segment lost 4 bases, leaving 19 bases of the junction unmatched. In DNA, the CDR3 is TGCGCCAGCAGCCCCGACCCCCCCGGGACTAGCGGGAGTTTTGGGGACACCGGGGAGCTGTTTTTT. Amino acids: CASSPDPPGTSGSFGDTGELFF.

The chain is built from TRBV4-3 and TRBJ2-2; 8 bases line up with TRBD1. The CDR3 has 16 amino acids. V shed 4 bases, J shed 6 bases, and the junction held 10 bases outside the gene matches. The V gene's germline CDR1 is LGHNA and CDR2 YSLEER. CDR3 coding DNA: TGCGCCAGCAGCCCCGGACAGGGCATGCTTTCCGGGGAGCTGTTTTTT. Translating it yields CASSPGQGMLSGELFF.

The gene calls are TRBV20-1 and TRBJ2-1; 10 bases are a match to TRBD2. The germline V gene has CDR1 DFQATT and CDR2 SNEGSKA (reference sequence). CDR3 length equals 11 residues. The CDR3 is CRAGGYNEQFF. The CDR3 coding sequence is TGCAGAGCGGGAGGGTACAATGAGCAGTTCTTC.

The V and J genes are TRBV30 and TRBJ1-2; perhaps TRBD1 as D (5 bases). V lost 2 bases, J lost 6 bases, and 13 bases lay in between. This CDR3 spans 13 amino acids. The germline CDR1 and CDR2 sequences are GTSNPN and SVGIG (reference sequence). CDR3 nucleotide sequence: TGTGCCTGGAGTCGTAACACGGGGGATGGCTACACCTTC. This translates into CAWSRNTGDGYTF.

The chain couples TRBV7-8 to TRBJ1-6; TRBD1 agrees at 10 bases. The CDR3 length is 14 residues. V dropped 1 base and J dropped 9; count of bases not matched to a gene: 0. From germline, CDR1 is SGHVS and CDR2 FQNEAQ. In DNA, the CDR3 is TGTGCCAGCAGCTTAGGGACAGGGGGTTCACCCCTCCACTTT. This translates into CASSLGTGGSPLHF.

V is TRBV7-2 and J is TRBJ1-2; D unclear. The germline V gene has CDR1 SGHTA and CDR2 FQGNSA. V was pared by 2 bases and J by 6 bases, with 13 bases between. The CDR3 is 14 residues long. The CDR3, as DNA: TGTGCCAGCAGCTTAATGGGCCAGAGAGATGGCTACACCTTC. Translating it yields CASSLMGQRDGYTF.

The chain carries TRBV7-2 and TRBJ2-2, with a possible D match to TRBD1 (5 bases). The CDR3 consists of 14 residues. Germline V CDR1 and CDR2: SGHTA, FQGNSA. The V gene lost 3 bases and the J gene lost 5 bases, with 10 bases spanning the gap. This CDR3 reads CASSFGSGTGELFF. The CDR3 DNA is TGTGCCAGCAGCTTTGGCTCAGGGACCGGGGAGCTGTTTTTT.